One sample yielded the 10 T cell receptor beta chains listed below, sequenced in a study of beta chain features in type 1 diabetes. Investigators reverse transcribed all isolated RNA, so they sequenced expressed TCRB transcripts. Libraries were prepared by immunoSEQ multiplex PCR; TCRdb keeps only in-frame clonotypes and omits some of them. This sample has 50,000 to 65,000 clones, with roughly 41% found just once. General study results and limits: Within each of all four CD4+ subsets, Type 1 diabetes patients had TCRB CDR3s that were moderately but significantly shorter.

Their antigens are not known. Material: Tregs from blood. The source is a man in his thirties or forties with type 1 diabetes.

The chain links TRBV2 to TRBJ1-2, with TRBD1 matching 8 bases. The CDR3 has 13 residues. Germline V gives CDR1 SNHLY, CDR2 FYNNEI. J lost 5 bases, V lost 4 bases, and 3 bases had no gene match. CDR3: CASSVQGAYGYTF. DNA for the CDR3: TGTGCCAGCAGTGTCCAGGGGGCTTATGGCTACACCTTC.

The chain is built from TRBV4-3 and TRBJ1-6; tentatively, D is TRBD1 (5 bases). Looked up from germline, CDR1 is LGHNA and CDR2 is YSLEER. The length of the CDR3 is 14 residues. V lost 1 base, J lost 10 bases, and 11 bases lay in between. CDR3 loop: CASSQGGRGSPLHF. The CDR3 nucleotides read TGCGCCAGCAGCCAAGGGGGACGGGGGTCACCCCTCCACTTT.

The V and J genes are TRBV6-6 and TRBJ2-2; a weak D match, TRBD2 (5 bases). This CDR3 region has 15 residues. Per germline, CDR1 MNHNY and CDR2 SVGAGI (reference sequence). Trimming stripped 0 bases from V and 7 bases from J, with 12 bases between. As DNA, the CDR3 is TGTGCCAGCAGTTACTCCCTAGCTACGGGCGGGGAGCTGTTTTTT. Its protein is CASSYSLATGGELFF.

This rearrangement joins TRBV5-1 to TRBJ2-3; a possible D gene is TRBD2 (5 bases). The CDR3 spans 16 residues. The germline CDR1 and CDR2 sequences are SGHRS and YFSETQ. V shed 3 bases and J shed 0 bases, with 14 bases lying between them. CDR3 sequence: CASSSGLDESTDTQYF. The CDR3 coding sequence is TGCGCCAGCAGCTCCGGACTCGACGAAAGCACAGATACGCAGTATTTT.

The V and J genes are TRBV7-2 and TRBJ2-1; 12 nucleotides align to TRBD2. The V gene end was trimmed by 5 bases and the J gene end by 5 bases; junction bases not matched to a gene: 4. CDR3 size: 15 residues. The V gene's germline CDR1 is SGHTA and CDR2 FQGNSA. The CDR3 bases are TGTGCCAGCAGCCAAAGGACTAGCGGGGACAATGAGCAGTTCTTC. It translates to CASSQRTSGDNEQFF. Complete variable domain (other parts from reference TRBV7-2 and TRBJ2-1): GAGVSQSPSNKVTEKGKDVELRCDPISGHTALYWYRQSLGQGLEFLIYFQGNSAPDKSGLPSDRFSAERTGGSVSTLTIQRTQQEDSAVYLCASSQRTSGDNEQFFGPGTRLTVL.

The chain combines TRBV28 with TRBJ1-1; possible D gene TRBD1, 5 bases. CDR3 length equals 13 residues. Between the trimmed V and J ends, which lost 5 bases and 6 bases, there was a span of 13 bases. Germline CDR1 reads MDHEN; CDR2 reads SYDVKM. The CDR3 loop is CASSQSATAEAFF. The DNA of the CDR3 is TGTGCCAGCAGTCAATCTGCGACAGCTGAAGCTTTCTTT.

A remark on this clone: A much more abundant neighbour one base away suggests this may be a read error. The V and J genes are TRBV6-5 and TRBJ2-4, with D perhaps matching TRBD2 (6 bases). The germline V gene has CDR1 MNHEY and CDR2 SVGAGI. CDR3 length equals 14 residues. V lost 6 bases and J lost 8, with 17 bases in between. This CDR3 is CASRVGTLLDIQYF. CDR3 bases: TGTGCCAGCAGGGTCGGGACTCTCCTAGACATTCAGTACTTC.

This sequence joins TRBV7-9 and TRBJ2-1, with 7 bases aligning to TRBD2. In germline, CDR1 is SEHNR, CDR2 FQNEAQ (reference sequence). The CDR3 is 12 amino acids. V lost 5 bases to trimming and J lost 8 bases; unmatched junction nucleotides: 3. The CDR3 here is CASSSTSDEQFF. CDR3 DNA: TGTGCCAGCAGCAGTACTAGCGATGAGCAGTTCTTC.

This chain joins TRBV28 and TRBJ1-1, with D unclear. Trimming left V 3 bases short and J 1 base short, with 3 bases between. CDR3 length: 12 amino acids. The germline gives CDR1 MDHEN, CDR2 SYDVKM. CDR3 coding DNA: TGTGCCAGCAGTTTCAGGAACACTGAAGCTTTCTTT. Translation gives CASSFRNTEAFF.

The J gene is TRBJ2-7, the V gene TRBV5-1; D is possibly TRBD1 (5 bases). V lost 2 bases to trimming and J lost 2 bases, with 8 bases between them. The CDR3 has 13 amino acids. Germline assignment: CDR1 SGHRS and CDR2 YFSETQ. The CDR3 reads CASSLDRTYEQYF. The CDR3 DNA reads as TGCGCCAGCAGCTTAGACAGAACCTACGAGCAGTACTTC.